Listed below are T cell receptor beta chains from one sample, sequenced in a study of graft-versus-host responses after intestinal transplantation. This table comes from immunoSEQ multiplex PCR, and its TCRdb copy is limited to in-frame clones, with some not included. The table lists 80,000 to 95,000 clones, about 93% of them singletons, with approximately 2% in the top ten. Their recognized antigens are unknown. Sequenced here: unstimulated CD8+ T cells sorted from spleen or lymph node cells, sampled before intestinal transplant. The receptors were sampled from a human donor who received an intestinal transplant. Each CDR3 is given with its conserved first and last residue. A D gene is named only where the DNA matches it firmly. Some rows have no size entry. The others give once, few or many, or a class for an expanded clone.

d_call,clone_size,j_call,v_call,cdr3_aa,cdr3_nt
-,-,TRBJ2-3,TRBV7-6,CASSLFDSSTDTQYF,TGTGCCAGCAGCTTATTCGACAGCAGCACAGATACGCAGTATTTT
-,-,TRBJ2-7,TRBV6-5,CATVGRGGYEQYF,TGTGCCACCGTCGGAAGGGGGGGCTACGAGCAGTACTTC
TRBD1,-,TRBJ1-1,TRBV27,CASRDRANTEAFF,TGTGCCTCCCGGGACAGGGCGAACACTGAAGCTTTCTTT
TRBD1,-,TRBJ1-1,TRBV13,CASSLRGQGALNTEAFF,TGTGCCAGCAGCTTAAGGGGACAGGGGGCCTTGAACACTGAAGCTTTCTTT
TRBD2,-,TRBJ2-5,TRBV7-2,CASTSPGLAQQETQYF,TGTGCCAGCACGTCACCGGGACTAGCCCAACAAGAGACCCAGTACTTC
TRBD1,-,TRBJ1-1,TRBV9,CASSVSGGTEAFF,TGTGCCAGCAGCGTCTCAGGGGGCACTGAAGCTTTCTTT
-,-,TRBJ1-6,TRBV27,CASSFFGQSNSPLHF,TGTGCCAGCAGCTTTTTCGGACAGTCCAATTCACCCCTCCACTTT
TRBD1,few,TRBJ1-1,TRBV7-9,CASSHTGDTEAFF,TGTGCCAGCAGCCACACAGGGGACACTGAAGCTTTCTTT
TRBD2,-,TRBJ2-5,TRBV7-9,CASSQLAGNQETQYF,TGTGCCAGCAGCCAACTAGCGGGGAACCAAGAGACCCAGTACTTC
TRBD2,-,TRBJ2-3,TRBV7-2,CASSLDLLAGTDTQYF,TGTGCCAGCAGCTTAGATCTCCTAGCGGGCACAGATACGCAGTATTTT
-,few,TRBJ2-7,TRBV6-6,CASSYRTAWGYEQYF,TGTGCCAGCAGTTACCGGACAGCCTGGGGCTACGAGCAGTACTTC
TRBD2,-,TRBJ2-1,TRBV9,CASSVTSGTFYNEQFF,TGTGCCAGCAGCGTAACTAGCGGGACCTTCTACAATGAGCAGTTCTTC
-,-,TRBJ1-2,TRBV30,CAWGTNYGYTF,TGTGCCTGGGGCACAAACTATGGCTACACCTTC
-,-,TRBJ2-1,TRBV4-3,CASSQDLVGGPENEQFF,TGCGCCAGCAGCCAAGATCTTGTGGGGGGGCCGGAAAATGAGCAGTTCTTC
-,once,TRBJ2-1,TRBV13,CASSLESDTYNEQFF,TGTGCCAGCAGCTTAGAGTCAGATACCTACAATGAGCAGTTCTTC
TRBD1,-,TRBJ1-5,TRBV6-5,CASKEGAWDEPQEHF,TGTGCCAGCAAAGAGGGGGCTTGGGACGAACCTCAAGAGCATTTT
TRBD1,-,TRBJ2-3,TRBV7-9,CASSLPSGTGMADTQYF,TGTGCCAGCAGCTTACCCTCAGGGACAGGGATGGCAGATACGCAGTATTTT
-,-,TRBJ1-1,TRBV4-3,CASSQYGRGTEAFF,TGCGCCAGCAGCCAATATGGGAGGGGCACTGAAGCTTTCTTT
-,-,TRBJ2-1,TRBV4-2,CASSPLLGGGQEQFF,TGTGCCAGCAGCCCACTCTTAGGGGGGGGCCAGGAGCAGTTCTTC
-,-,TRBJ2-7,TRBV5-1,CASSLVGVYEQYF,TGCGCCAGCAGCTTGGTAGGGGTCTACGAGCAGTACTTC
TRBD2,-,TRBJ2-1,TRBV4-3,CASSQDGGVYNEQFF,TGCGCCAGCAGCCAAGATGGGGGGGTCTACAATGAGCAGTTCTTC
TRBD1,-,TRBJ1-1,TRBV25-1,CASRDRLNTEAFF,TGTGCCAGCAGGGACAGGTTGAACACTGAAGCTTTCTTT
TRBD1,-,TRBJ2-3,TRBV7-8,CASSLAGQFRTDTQYF,TGTGCCAGCAGCTTAGCGGGACAGTTCCGCACAGATACGCAGTATTTT
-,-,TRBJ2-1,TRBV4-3,CASSQGLVLGNEQFF,TGCGCCAGCAGCCAAGGACTAGTGCTGGGCAATGAGCAGTTCTTC
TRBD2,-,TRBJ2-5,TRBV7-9,CASSPGSGGQETQYF,TGTGCCAGCAGCCCCGGCTCGGGGGGGCAAGAGACCCAGTACTTC
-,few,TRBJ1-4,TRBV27,CASSLSGEKLFF,TGTGCCAGCAGTTTATCCGGTGAAAAACTGTTTTTT
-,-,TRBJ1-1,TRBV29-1,CGVTQQGTEAFF,TGCGGCGTTACTCAACAGGGAACCGAAGCTTTCTTT
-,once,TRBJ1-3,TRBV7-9,CASSFPLTGSGNTIYF,TGTGCCAGCAGCTTCCCTCTTACAGGGTCTGGAAACACCATATATTTT
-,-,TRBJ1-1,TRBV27,CASSSPRGEAEAFF,TGTGCCAGCAGTTCGCCCCGGGGGGAAGCTGAAGCTTTCTTT
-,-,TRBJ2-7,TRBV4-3,CASSQGRNSYEQYF,TGCGCCAGCAGCCAAGGGCGGAACTCCTACGAGCAGTACTTC
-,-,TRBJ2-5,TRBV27,CASSPDPRGHETQYF,TGTGCCAGCAGTCCGGACCCAAGGGGCCATGAGACCCAGTACTTC
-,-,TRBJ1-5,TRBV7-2,CASSLGLSDQPQHF,TGTGCCAGCAGCTTAGGCCTAAGTGATCAGCCCCAGCATTTT
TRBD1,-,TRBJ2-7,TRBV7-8,CASSFGDSLRFYEQYF,TGTGCCAGCAGCTTCGGGGACAGCCTAAGATTCTACGAGCAGTACTTC
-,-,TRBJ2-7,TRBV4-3,CASSQDRSHPYEQYF,TGCGCCAGCAGCCAAGATCGGAGCCATCCCTACGAGCAGTACTTC
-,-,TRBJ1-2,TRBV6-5,CASSYSITGGYTF,TGTGCCAGCAGTTACTCAATTACAGGCGGCTACACCTTC
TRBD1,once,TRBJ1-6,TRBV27,CASSPRDSNSPLHF,TGTGCCAGCAGTCCCCGGGACAGTAATTCACCCCTCCACTTT
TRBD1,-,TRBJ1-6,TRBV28,CASSFPPDRGNSPLHF,TGTGCCAGCAGTTTTCCCCCGGACAGGGGTAATTCACCCCTCCACTTT
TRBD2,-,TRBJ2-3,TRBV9,CASSVFSGDTDTQYF,TGTGCCAGCAGCGTCTTTAGCGGGGACACAGATACGCAGTATTTT
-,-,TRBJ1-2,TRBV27,CASSIGGQGSVYGYTF,TGTGCCAGCAGTATCGGGGGGCAGGGAAGTGTCTATGGCTACACCTTC
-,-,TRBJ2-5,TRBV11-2,CASSLPGSPQETQYF,TGTGCCAGCAGTTTGCCAGGATCACCCCAAGAGACCCAGTACTTC
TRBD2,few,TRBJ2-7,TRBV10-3,CAISSGGFTYEQYF,TGTGCCATCTCGAGCGGGGGGTTTACCTACGAGCAGTACTTC
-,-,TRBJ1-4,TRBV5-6,CASSTATKEDEKLFF,TGTGCCAGCAGCACCGCCACCAAAGAGGATGAAAAACTGTTTTTT
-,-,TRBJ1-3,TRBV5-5,CASSLAGSGNTIYF,TGTGCCAGCAGCTTGGCAGGGTCTGGAAACACCATATATTTT
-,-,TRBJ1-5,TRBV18,CASSPEGVGQPQHF,TGTGCCAGCTCACCAGAGGGCGTAGGTCAGCCCCAGCATTTT
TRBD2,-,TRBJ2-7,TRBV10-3,CAIRDLAAEQYF,TGTGCCATCAGGGATCTAGCGGCCGAGCAGTACTTC
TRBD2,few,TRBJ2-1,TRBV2,CASSVASGYNEQFF,TGTGCCAGCAGTGTTGCTAGCGGCTACAATGAGCAGTTCTTC
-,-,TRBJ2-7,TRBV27,CASSPRGHEQYF,TGTGCCAGCAGTCCCCGCGGCCACGAGCAGTACTTC
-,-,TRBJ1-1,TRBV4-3,CASSQDFSGVTTEAFF,TGCGCCAGCAGCCAAGATTTCTCAGGGGTGACCACTGAAGCTTTCTTT
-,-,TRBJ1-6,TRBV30,CAWSLSTVNLGNSPLHF,TGTGCCTGGAGTTTATCGACAGTGAATTTGGGTAATTCACCCCTCCACTTT
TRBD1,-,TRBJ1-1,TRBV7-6,CASSPRQGQNTEAFF,TGTGCCAGCAGCCCGAGACAGGGTCAAAACACTGAAGCTTTCTTT
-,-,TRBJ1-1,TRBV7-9,CASSLGVAEAFF,TGTGCCAGCAGCTTAGGTGTCGCTGAAGCTTTCTTT
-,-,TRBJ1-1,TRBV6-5,CASSYGQAMNTEAFF,TGTGCCAGCAGTTACGGGCAGGCGATGAACACTGAAGCTTTCTTT
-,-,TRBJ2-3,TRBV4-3,CASSQGVGGGQLSTDTQYF,TGCGCCAGCAGCCAAGGTGTAGGCGGGGGACAACTTAGCACAGATACGCAGTATTTT
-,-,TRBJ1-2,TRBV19,CASRGTYYGYTF,TGTGCCAGTAGGGGGACTTACTATGGCTACACCTTC